Detailed here is one T cell receptor (beta chain). The repertoire was sequenced with immunoSEQ multiplex PCR; TCRdb's copy has only in-frame clones and lacks some. The sample has roughly 38,000 clones; around 82% are singletons. This sample was included in a study of OX40 agonist ivuxolimab in advanced cancers. Study-level background: Dose-escalation patients suffered from hepatocellular carcinoma, melanoma, renal cell or head and neck cancer.

Exclusion of a patient followed from autoimmune disease history or systemic immunosuppression. Looked up from germline, CDR1 is MNHEY and CDR2 is SVGAGI. With 7 bases clipped from V and 8 bases from J, the junction kept 12 bases outside the gene matches. The CDR3 covers 14 residues. The chain is built from TRBV6-5 and TRBJ1-2, with 8 nucleotides matching TRBD1. This TCR derives from an adult with an advanced solid tumor such as melanoma, head and neck, liver or kidney cancer. Sequencing was performed on CD4+ or CD8+ T cells sorted from blood, taken in a trial of the OX40 agonist ivuxolimab. The CDR3 bases are TGTGCCAGCAATGTCGGACAGGGACGGCTAGGCTACACCTTC. Amino acids: CASNVGQGRLGYTF.